This T cell receptor (beta chain) was captured by sequencing in a study of regulatory T cells in long-lasting Graves disease. As regards this clonotype: This may come from a read error, since a much larger clone is one base off.

Relying on iRepertoire HTBI primers and Arm-PCR of CDR3 regions, the team built TCR beta libraries. TCRdb re-derived calls from the multiplex PCR reads in MiXCR, one entry per CDR3 protein. The table includes roughly 470,000 distinct CDR3 sequences, around 20% detected once. Per germline, CDR1 MNHEY and CDR2 SMNVEV (reference sequence). This CDR3 contains 14 residues. As to time point: persistent/refractory GD, antithyroid drugs over 5 years with positive TRAb. Generation of the TCR library employed RNA extracted from PBMCs. The authors drew approximately 8.1 milliliters of peripheral blood into EDTA tubes.

J is TRBJ2-7 and V is TRBV27, with 7 bases matching TRBD1. This TCR derives from a female donor with Graves disease. The specimen comprised peripheral blood mononuclear cells (PBMCs), sampled when the disease was refractory, from a patient treated with antithyroid drugs. CDR3: CAGSLTGISYEQYF. CDR3 DNA: TGTGCCGGCAGTTTGACAGGGATTTCCTACGAGCAGTACTTC.